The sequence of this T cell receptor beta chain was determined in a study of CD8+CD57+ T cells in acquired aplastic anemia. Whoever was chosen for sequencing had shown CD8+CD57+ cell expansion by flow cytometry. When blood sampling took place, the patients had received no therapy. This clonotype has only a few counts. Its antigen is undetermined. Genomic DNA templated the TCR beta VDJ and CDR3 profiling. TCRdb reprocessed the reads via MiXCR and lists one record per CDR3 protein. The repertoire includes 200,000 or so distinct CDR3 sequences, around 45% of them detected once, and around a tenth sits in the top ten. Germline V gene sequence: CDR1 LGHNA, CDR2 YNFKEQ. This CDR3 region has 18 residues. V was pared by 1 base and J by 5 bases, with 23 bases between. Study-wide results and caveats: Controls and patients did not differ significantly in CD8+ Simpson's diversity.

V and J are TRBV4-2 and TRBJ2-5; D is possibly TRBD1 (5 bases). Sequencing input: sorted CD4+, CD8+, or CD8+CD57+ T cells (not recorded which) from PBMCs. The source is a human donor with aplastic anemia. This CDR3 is CASSQGPSGRQGVETQYF. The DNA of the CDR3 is TGTGCCAGCAGCCAAGGGCCTTCCGGACGCCAAGGGGTGGAGACCCAGTACTTC.